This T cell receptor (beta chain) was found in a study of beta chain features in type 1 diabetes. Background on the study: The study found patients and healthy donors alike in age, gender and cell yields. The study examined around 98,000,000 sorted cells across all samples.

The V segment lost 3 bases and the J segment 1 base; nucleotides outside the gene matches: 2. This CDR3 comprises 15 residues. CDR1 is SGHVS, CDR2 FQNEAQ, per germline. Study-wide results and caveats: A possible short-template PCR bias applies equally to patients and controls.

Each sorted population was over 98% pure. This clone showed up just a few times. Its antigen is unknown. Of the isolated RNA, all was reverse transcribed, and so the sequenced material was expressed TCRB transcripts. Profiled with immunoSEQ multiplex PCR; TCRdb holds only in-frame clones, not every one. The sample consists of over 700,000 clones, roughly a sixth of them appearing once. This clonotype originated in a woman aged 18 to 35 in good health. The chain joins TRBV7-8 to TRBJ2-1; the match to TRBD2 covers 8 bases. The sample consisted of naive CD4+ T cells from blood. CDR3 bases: TGTGCCAGCAGCTTCGAGCGGGGGTCCTACAATGAGCAGTTCTTC. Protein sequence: CASSFERGSYNEQFF.